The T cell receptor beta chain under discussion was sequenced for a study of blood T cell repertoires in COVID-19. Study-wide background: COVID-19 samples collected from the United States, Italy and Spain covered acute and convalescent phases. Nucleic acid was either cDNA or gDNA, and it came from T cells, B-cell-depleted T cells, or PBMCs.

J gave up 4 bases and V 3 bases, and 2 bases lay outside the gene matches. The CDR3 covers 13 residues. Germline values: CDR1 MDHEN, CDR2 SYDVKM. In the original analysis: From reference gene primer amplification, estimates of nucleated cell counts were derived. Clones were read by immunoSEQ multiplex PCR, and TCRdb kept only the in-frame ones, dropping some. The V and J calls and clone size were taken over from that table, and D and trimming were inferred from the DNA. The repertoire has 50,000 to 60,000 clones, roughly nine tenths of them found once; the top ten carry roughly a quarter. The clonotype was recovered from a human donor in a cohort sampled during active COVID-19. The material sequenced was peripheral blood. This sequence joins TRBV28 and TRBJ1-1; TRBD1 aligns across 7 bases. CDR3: CASSLPGGTEAFF. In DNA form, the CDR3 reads TGTGCCAGCAGTTTGCCAGGGGGCACTGAAGCTTTCTTT.